This TCR beta chain was identified during a study of neoadjuvant anti-PD-1 for oral cavity cancer. Sequenced by immunoSEQ multiplex PCR; TCRdb stores in-frame clones only, minus some. The table includes about 32,000 clones, about 77% detected once. The time point was: after neoadjuvant nivolumab, at surgical resection. Patients had HPV-negative, locally advanced oral cavity squamous cell carcinoma. The CDR3 loop spans 15 amino acids. V trimming: 3 bases; J trimming: 1 base; junction bases outside the gene matches: 1. Germline assignment: CDR1 ENHRY and CDR2 SYGVKD. The starting material was PBMCs, obtained after nivolumab (anti-PD-1) treatment. The rearrangement links TRBV10-3 to TRBJ1-4; 8 bases are shared with TRBD1. The sequence was collected from a person between 40 and 85 years old with oral cavity squamous cell carcinoma. In DNA form, the CDR3 reads TGTGCCATCAGTGAAACAGGGGGAACTAATGAAAAACTGTTTTTT. It translates to CAISETGGTNEKLFF.